This T cell receptor (beta chain) emerged from a study of blood T cell repertoires in COVID-19. Recruited during active infection, patients (from Seattle) were subsequently followed longitudinally. Generated by immunoSEQ multiplex PCR, the TCRdb table keeps only in-frame clones and is missing some. The sample includes 250,000 to 400,000 clones, approximately 90% of them seen just once. Sequenced input: peripheral blood. The TCR originated in a woman in her 30s with COVID-19, enrolled during active disease.

The CDR3 DNA sequence: TGTGCCAGCAGCTCTAGGAGGGGGCAAGGCTACACCTTC. It is translated as CASSSRRGQGYTF. This chain connects TRBV11-2 to TRBJ1-2; 7 nucleotides match TRBD1. V trimming: 4 bases; J trimming: 8 bases; junction bases outside the gene matches: 7. The CDR3 totals 13 residues. The germline gives CDR1 SGHAT, CDR2 FQNNGV.